A single sample is the source of the 18 T cell receptor beta chains below, sequenced in a study of blood T cells in healthy people across ages. A second PCR of 7 to 11 cycles used a sample-barcoded 5' primer and a J-beta primer mix. TCRdb re-analysed the 5' RACE reads in MiXCR, keeping a single row per CDR3 protein. The data show approximately 850,000 distinct CDR3 sequences, 58% seen once. The specimen was blood. The receptors were gathered from a man aged 25 to 45 in good health.

The chain is built from TRBV10-3 and TRBJ1-2, with 7 bases that match TRBD1. This CDR3 region has 14 residues. The junction had 10 bases not matched to a gene; V was cut back by 6 bases and J by 6 bases. Per the germline V gene, CDR1 is ENHRY and CDR2 is SYGVKD. CDR3 sequence reads: CAIRPQGTVDGYTF. For the CDR3, the DNA is TGTGCCATCAGGCCCCAGGGGACAGTCGATGGCTACACCTTC.

The rearrangement links TRBV24-1 to TRBJ2-7; D might be TRBD1 or TRBD2, each matching 6 bases. V was trimmed by 4 bases and J by 0 bases, leaving 15 bases between them. CDR1 is KGHDR and CDR2 is SFDVKD in the germline V gene. The CDR3 runs to 16 residues. The CDR3 loop reads CATSETGTRSSYEQYF. In DNA form, the CDR3 reads TGTGCCACCAGTGAAACAGGGACTCGAAGCTCCTACGAGCAGTACTTC.

The chain recombines TRBV4-3 with TRBJ2-7; a possible D gene is TRBD2 (6 bases). Trimming removed 0 bases from V and 2 bases from J, with 11 bases in between. The germline gives CDR1 LGHNA, CDR2 YSLEER. The CDR3 consists of 15 residues. The CDR3: CASSQDRGSTYEQYF. The CDR3 region has the DNA TGCGCCAGCAGCCAAGATCGGGGGAGTACCTACGAGCAGTACTTC.

This clonotype appeared a few times. The chain is built from TRBV3-1 and TRBJ2-5; D is unresolved. Germline-derived CDR1 and CDR2 are LGHDT and YNNKEL (reference sequence). Trimming removed 0 bases from V and 7 bases from J, with 6 bases in between. The CDR3 has 12 amino acids. Here the CDR3 reads CASSQDAGTQYF. CDR3 sequence (DNA): TGTGCCAGCAGCCAAGATGCAGGGACCCAGTACTTC.

This chain joins TRBV27 and TRBJ1-1, with a possible D match to TRBD1 (6 bases). Deletions cut 1 base from V and 1 base from J, with 19 bases between. Germline lookup yields CDR1 MNHEY and CDR2 SMNVEV (reference sequence). The CDR3 has 18 amino acids. The CDR3 loop reads CASSLYLLGQGTNTEAFF. The CDR3 bases are TGTGCCAGCAGTTTATATCTATTGGGGCAGGGGACGAACACTGAAGCTTTCTTT.

The chain recombines TRBV6-5 with TRBJ2-3; D call uncertain. The CDR3 has 15 amino acids. Germline-derived CDR1 and CDR2 are MNHEY and SVGAGI. V was trimmed by 0 bases and J by 3 bases, leaving 10 bases between them. The CDR3: CASSYSPSRTDTQYF. CDR3 nucleotide sequence: TGTGCCAGCAGTTACTCCCCCTCCAGGACAGATACGCAGTATTTT.

This clonotype was seen once. This chain links TRBV3-1 with TRBJ2-1; D uncertain. The J call could be wrong; TRBJ2-7 is a better fit for the DNA end. CDR1 LGHDT and CDR2 YNNKEL come from the germline V gene (reference sequence). The CDR3 runs to 11 residues. CDR3 amino acids: CASTGYNEQYF. CDR3 nucleotides: TGTGCCAGCACAGGCTACAATGAGCAGTACTTC.

Only a few counts were recorded for this clonotype. J is TRBJ2-5 and V is TRBV29-1; D not resolved. V dropped 7 bases and J dropped 5 bases, with 11 bases sitting between them. This CDR3 region has 11 residues. Germline CDR1 and CDR2: SQVTM and ANQGSEA. The CDR3 region is CSAVIGETQYF. The CDR3 DNA is TGCAGCGCCGTAATTGGGGAGACCCAGTACTTC.

The chain is built from TRBV11-2 and TRBJ2-4; 7 nucleotides line up with TRBD2. V dropped 4 bases and J dropped 7; count of bases not matched to a gene: 16. The CDR3 has 17 amino acids. Per germline, CDR1 SGHAT and CDR2 FQNNGV. DNA for the CDR3: TGTGCCAGCAGCTCACTCCGATCCGGGACTATATTTAACATTCAGTACTTC. It encodes CASSSLRSGTIFNIQYF. The full variable domain, with the rest looked up from reference TRBV11-2 and TRBJ2-4, is EAGVAQSPRYKIIEKRQSVAFWCNPISGHATLYWYQQILGQGPKLLIQFQNNGVVDDSQLPKDRFSAERLKGVDSTLKIQPAKLEDSAVYLCASSSLRSGTIFNIQYFGAGTRLSVL.

This clonotype was recorded only once. The chain employs TRBV29-1 and TRBJ2-1; D remains ambiguous. V lost 8 bases and J lost 8, with 13 bases in between. This CDR3 has 11 amino acids. Germline values: CDR1 SQVTM, CDR2 ANQGSEA. CDR3 protein: CSQTRAHEQFF. The CDR3 region has the DNA TGCAGCCAAACCCGGGCTCATGAGCAGTTCTTC.

The genes are TRBV27 and TRBJ2-1; 7 nucleotides align to TRBD2. CDR1 MNHEY and CDR2 SMNVEV come from the germline V gene (reference sequence). The junction had 8 bases not matched to a gene; V was cut back by 2 bases and J by 7 bases. The CDR3 spans 15 residues. The CDR3 DNA reads TGTGCCAGCAGTTTAGAGACGGTCGGGAGGAATGAGCAGTTCTTC. Translated: CASSLETVGRNEQFF.

The CDR3 reads CASSQGWTGSTGELFF. In DNA form, the CDR3 reads TGTGCCAGCAGCCAAGGATGGACAGGGTCAACCGGGGAGCTGTTTTTT. This rearrangement joins TRBV3-1 to TRBJ2-2; 8 bases match TRBD1. Germline CDR1 is LGHDT and CDR2 is YNNKEL (reference sequence). J lost 5 bases, V lost 1 base, and 6 bases had no gene match. The CDR3 is made up of 16 amino acids.

This rearrangement joins TRBV7-9 to TRBJ2-7; tentatively, D is TRBD1 (5 bases). This CDR3 contains 13 residues. V dropped 9 bases and J dropped 2 bases, with 14 bases sitting between them. Germline-derived CDR1 and CDR2 are SEHNR and FQNEAQ (reference sequence). The CDR3 DNA follows: TGTGCCAGTACAACAGGCCAAGCCTACGAGCAGTACTTC. Protein sequence: CASTTGQAYEQYF.

This clonotype turned up a few times. The chain joins TRBV5-1 to TRBJ2-7; 11 bases are a match to TRBD1. The CDR3 covers 16 residues. V dropped 2 bases and J dropped 3; count of bases not matched to a gene: 7. CDR1 is SGHRS, CDR2 YFSETQ, per germline. CDR3 region: CASSLTGTGGNYEQYF. For the CDR3, the DNA is TGCGCCAGCAGCTTAACCGGGACAGGGGGTAACTACGAGCAGTACTTC. Using reference TRBV5-1 and TRBJ2-7 for the parts outside the CDR3, the full variable domain is KAGVTQTPRYLIKTRGQQVTLSCSPISGHRSVSWYQQTPGQGLQFLFEYFSETQRNKGNFPGRFSGRQFSNSRSEMNVSTLELGDSALYLCASSLTGTGGNYEQYFGPGTRLTVT.

V usage is TRBV5-1 and J usage is TRBJ2-3, with 10 bases matching TRBD2. CDR3 length: 17 residues. V lost 4 bases and J lost 4; bases outside the gene matches: 12. The germline CDR1 and CDR2 sequences are SGHRS and YFSETQ. CDR3 residues: CASSPTPSGSQPDTQYF. CDR3 nucleotide sequence: TGCGCCAGCAGCCCAACCCCTAGCGGGAGTCAACCAGATACGCAGTATTTT.

The chain is built from TRBV6-2 or TRBV6-3 and TRBJ1-4; D is uncertain. CDR1 is MNHEY and CDR2 is SVGEGT in the germline V gene. V lost 6 bases and J 8 bases, leaving 22 bases between the germline ends. The CDR3 runs 16 residues. CDR3 in DNA: TGTGCCAGCAGCTATATACCCGGAGGAGGTAGAGAAAAACTGTTTTTT. It codes for CASSYIPGGGREKLFF.

The chain recombines TRBV20-1 with TRBJ2-5; D is unresolved. Germline lookup yields CDR1 DFQATT and CDR2 SNEGSKA (reference sequence). Trimming pared 2 bases from V and 1 base from J, leaving 11 bases between. This CDR3 comprises 14 residues. CDR3 loop: CSARMSAVQETQYF. The CDR3, as DNA: TGCAGTGCTAGAATGAGCGCAGTCCAAGAGACCCAGTACTTC.

The V gene is TRBV19, the J gene TRBJ2-1, with 8 bases aligning to TRBD1. There are 15 residues in the CDR3. Germline V gives CDR1 LNHDA, CDR2 SQIVND (reference sequence). Trimming took 7 bases from V and 5 from J; bases not matched to a gene: 10. The chain's CDR3 is CASKSWQGANNEQFF. CDR3 sequence (DNA): TGTGCCAGTAAGTCGTGGCAGGGGGCGAACAATGAGCAGTTCTTC.